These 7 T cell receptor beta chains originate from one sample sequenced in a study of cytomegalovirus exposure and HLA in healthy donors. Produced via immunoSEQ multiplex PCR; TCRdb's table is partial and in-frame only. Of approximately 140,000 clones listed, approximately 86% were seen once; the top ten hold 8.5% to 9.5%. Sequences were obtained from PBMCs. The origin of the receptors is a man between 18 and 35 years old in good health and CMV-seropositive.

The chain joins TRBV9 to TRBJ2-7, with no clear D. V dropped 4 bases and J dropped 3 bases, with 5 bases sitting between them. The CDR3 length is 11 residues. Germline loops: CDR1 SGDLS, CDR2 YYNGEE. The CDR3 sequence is CASSPGYEQYF. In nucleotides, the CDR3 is TGTGCCAGCAGCCCCGGCTACGAGCAGTACTTC.

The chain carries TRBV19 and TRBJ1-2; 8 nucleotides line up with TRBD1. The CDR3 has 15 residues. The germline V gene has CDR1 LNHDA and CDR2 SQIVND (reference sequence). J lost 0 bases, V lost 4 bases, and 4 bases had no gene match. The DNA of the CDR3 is TGTGCCAGTAGTAAGCAGGGACAGGCTAACTATGGCTACACCTTC. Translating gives CASSKQGQANYGYTF.

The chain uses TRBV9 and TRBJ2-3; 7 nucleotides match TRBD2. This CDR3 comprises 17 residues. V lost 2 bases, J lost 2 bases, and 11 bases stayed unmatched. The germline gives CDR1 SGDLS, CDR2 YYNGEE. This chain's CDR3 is CASSVRHGRKITDTQYF. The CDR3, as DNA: TGTGCCAGCAGCGTCCGGCACGGGAGGAAGATCACAGATACGCAGTATTTT.

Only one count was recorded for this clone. CDR3 in amino acids: CASSTRAKNIQYF. The CDR3 nucleotides are TGTGCCAGCAGCACCAGGGCCAAAAACATTCAGTACTTC. The chain is built from TRBV11-3 and TRBJ2-4; no firm D call. The CDR3 runs to 13 residues. Trimming took off 5 bases at V and 1 base at J, with 6 bases between the two ends. In germline, CDR1 is SGHNT, CDR2 YENEEA.

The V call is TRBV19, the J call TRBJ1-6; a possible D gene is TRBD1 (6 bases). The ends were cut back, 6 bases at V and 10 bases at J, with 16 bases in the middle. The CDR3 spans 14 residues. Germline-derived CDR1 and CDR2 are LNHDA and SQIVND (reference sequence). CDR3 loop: CASSVYGGRSPLHF. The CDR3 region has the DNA TGTGCCAGTAGCGTGTACGGGGGGCGGTCACCCCTCCACTTT.

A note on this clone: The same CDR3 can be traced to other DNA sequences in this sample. In DNA, the CDR3 is TGCGCCAGCAGCTTGGGCGGGGCCTCCTACAATGAGCAGTTCTTC. As protein: CASSLGGASYNEQFF. V usage is TRBV5-1 and J usage is TRBJ2-1; D is possibly TRBD2 (6 bases). Between the trimmed V and J ends, which lost 0 bases and 0 bases, there was a span of 7 bases. CDR1 and CDR2 from the germline V gene are SGHRS and YFSETQ. The CDR3 totals 15 residues.

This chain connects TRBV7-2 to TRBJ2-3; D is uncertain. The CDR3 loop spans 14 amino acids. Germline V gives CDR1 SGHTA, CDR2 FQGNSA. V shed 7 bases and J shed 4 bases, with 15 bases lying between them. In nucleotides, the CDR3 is TGTGCCAGCACTCGCGGCCTCGTGGCAGATACGCAGTATTTT. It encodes CASTRGLVADTQYF.